This TCR beta chain was obtained from a study of response to subunit inactivated influenza vaccine. TCRdb re-analysed the RT-PCR reads in MiXCR, keeping a single row per CDR3 protein. This sample has 150,000 or so distinct CDR3 sequences, with about 10% found just once. From germline, CDR1 is KGHDR and CDR2 SFDVKD. Unmatched junction bases numbered 12, after V lost 3 bases and J lost 10 bases. The CDR3 runs 16 residues. V gene TRBV24-1 combines with J gene TRBJ2-1; 9 bases are a match to TRBD2. The sequenced sample was CD8+ T cells sorted from PBMCs, obtained about 24 months after vaccination. This receptor was obtained from a man between 45 and 75 years old who received an inactivated influenza vaccine. The CDR3: CATSDAGTSRTWEQFF. The CDR3 bases are TGTGCCACCAGTGATGCCGGGACTAGCAGGACATGGGAGCAGTTCTTC.